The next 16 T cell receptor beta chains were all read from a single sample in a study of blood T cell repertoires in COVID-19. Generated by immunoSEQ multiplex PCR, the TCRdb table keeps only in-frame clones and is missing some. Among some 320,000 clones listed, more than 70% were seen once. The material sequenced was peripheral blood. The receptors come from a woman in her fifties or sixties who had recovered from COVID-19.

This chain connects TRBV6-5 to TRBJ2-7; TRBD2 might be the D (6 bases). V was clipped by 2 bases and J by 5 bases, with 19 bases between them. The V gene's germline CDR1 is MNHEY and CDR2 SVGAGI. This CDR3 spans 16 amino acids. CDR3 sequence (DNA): TGTGCCAGCAGTTACGGCGGGACGCCCGTATTTGACGAGCAGTACTTC. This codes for CASSYGGTPVFDEQYF.

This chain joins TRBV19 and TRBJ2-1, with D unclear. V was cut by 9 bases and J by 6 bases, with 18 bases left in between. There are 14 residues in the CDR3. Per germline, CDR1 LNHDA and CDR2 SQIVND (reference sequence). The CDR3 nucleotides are TGTGCCAGCGACCCTAGATCGGGTGGCAATGAGCAGTTCTTC. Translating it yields CASDPRSGGNEQFF.

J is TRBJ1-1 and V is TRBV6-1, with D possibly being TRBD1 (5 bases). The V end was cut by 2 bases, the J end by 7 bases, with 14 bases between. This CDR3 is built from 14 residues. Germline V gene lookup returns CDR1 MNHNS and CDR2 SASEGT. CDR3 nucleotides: TGTGCCAGCAGTGAACTGGGGCGATCGGATGAAGCTTTCTTT. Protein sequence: CASSELGRSDEAFF.

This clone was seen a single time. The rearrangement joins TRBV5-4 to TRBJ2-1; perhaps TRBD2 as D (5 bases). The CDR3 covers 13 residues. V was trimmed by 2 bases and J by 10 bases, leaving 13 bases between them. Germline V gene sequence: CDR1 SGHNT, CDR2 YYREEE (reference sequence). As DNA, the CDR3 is TGTGCCAGCAGCTTAGTGGGGTCGGGGGAGCAGTTCTTC. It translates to CASSLVGSGEQFF.

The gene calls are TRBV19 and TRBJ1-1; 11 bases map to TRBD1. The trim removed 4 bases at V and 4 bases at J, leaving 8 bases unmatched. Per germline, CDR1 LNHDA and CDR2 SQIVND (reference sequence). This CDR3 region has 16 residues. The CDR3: CASSTTGQGVRTEAFF. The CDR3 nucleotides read TGTGCCAGTAGTACCACGGGACAGGGGGTGCGCACTGAAGCTTTCTTT.

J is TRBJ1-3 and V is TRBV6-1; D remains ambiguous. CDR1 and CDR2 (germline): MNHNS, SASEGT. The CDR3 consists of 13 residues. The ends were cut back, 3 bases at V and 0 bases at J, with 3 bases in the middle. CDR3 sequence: CASSEYSGNTIYF. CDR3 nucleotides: TGTGCCAGCAGTGAGTACTCTGGAAACACCATATATTTT.

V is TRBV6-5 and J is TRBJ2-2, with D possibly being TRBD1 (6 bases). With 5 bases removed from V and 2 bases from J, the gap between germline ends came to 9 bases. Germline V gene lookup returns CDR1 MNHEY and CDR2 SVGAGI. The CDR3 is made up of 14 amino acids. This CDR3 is CASSRDTNTGELFF. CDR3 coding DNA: TGTGCCAGCAGTCGGGACACTAACACCGGGGAGCTGTTTTTT.

CDR3 residues: CASSLDAGINSPLHF. The CDR3 DNA sequence: TGTGCCAGCAGCTTGGATGCAGGGATTAATTCACCCCTCCACTTT. The chain has TRBV5-6 and TRBJ1-6; tentative D call: TRBD1 (5 bases). The CDR3 is made up of 15 amino acids. Germline CDR1 is SGHDT and CDR2 is YYEEEE. V was trimmed by 0 bases and J by 6 bases, leaving 10 bases between them. Complete variable domain (other parts from reference TRBV5-6 and TRBJ1-6): DAGVTQSPTHLIKTRGQQVTLRCSPKSGHDTVSWYQQALGQGPQFIFQYYEEEERQRGNFPDRFSGHQFPNYSSELNVNALLLGDSALYLCASSLDAGINSPLHFGNGTRLTVT.

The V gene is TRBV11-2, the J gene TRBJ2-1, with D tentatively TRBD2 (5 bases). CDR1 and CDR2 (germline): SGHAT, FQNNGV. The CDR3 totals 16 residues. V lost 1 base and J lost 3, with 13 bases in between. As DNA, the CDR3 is TGTGCCAGCAGCTTAGGTGGCGGGCGGAACTACAATGAGCAGTTCTTC. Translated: CASSLGGGRNYNEQFF. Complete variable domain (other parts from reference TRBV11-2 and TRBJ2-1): EAGVAQSPRYKIIEKRQSVAFWCNPISGHATLYWYQQILGQGPKLLIQFQNNGVVDDSQLPKDRFSAERLKGVDSTLKIQPAKLEDSAVYLCASSLGGGRNYNEQFFGPGTRLTVL.

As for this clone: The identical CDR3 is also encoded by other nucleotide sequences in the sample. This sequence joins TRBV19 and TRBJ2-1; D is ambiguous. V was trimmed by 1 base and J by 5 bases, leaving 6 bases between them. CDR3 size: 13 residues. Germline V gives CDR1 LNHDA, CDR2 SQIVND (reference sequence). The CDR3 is CASSIGQNNEQFF. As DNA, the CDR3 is TGTGCCAGTAGTATAGGTCAGAACAATGAGCAGTTCTTC. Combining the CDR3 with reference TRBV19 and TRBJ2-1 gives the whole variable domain DGGITQSPKYLFRKEGQNVTLSCEQNLNHDAMYWYRQDPGQGLRLIYYSQIVNDFQKGDIAEGYSVSREKKESFPLTVTSAQKNPTAFYLCASSIGQNNEQFFGPGTRLTVL.

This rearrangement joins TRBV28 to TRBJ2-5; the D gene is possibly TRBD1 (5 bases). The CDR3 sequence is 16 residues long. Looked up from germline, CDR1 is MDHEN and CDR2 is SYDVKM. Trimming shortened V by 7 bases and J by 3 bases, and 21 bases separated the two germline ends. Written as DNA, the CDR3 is TGTGCCAGCACCCCTTTTGGGGCGTCACTGAAAGAGACCCAGTACTTC. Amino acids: CASTPFGASLKETQYF.

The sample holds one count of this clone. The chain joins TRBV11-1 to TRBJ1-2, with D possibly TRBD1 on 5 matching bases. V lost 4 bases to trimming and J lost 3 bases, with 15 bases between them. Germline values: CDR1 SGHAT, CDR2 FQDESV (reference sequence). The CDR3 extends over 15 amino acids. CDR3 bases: TGTGCCAGCAGCTCCGAGGGGTCGGGGGACTATGGCTACACCTTC. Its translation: CASSSEGSGDYGYTF.

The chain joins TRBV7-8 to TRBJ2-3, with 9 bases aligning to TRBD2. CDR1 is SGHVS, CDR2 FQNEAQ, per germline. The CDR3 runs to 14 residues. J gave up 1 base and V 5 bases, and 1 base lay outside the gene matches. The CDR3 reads CASSASGGTDTQYF. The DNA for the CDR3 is TGTGCCAGCAGCGCTAGCGGGGGCACAGATACGCAGTATTTT.

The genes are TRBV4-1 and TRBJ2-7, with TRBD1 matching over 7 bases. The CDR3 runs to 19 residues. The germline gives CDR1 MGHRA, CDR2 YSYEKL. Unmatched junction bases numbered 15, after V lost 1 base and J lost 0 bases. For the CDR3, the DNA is TGCGCCAGCAGCCAAGGGGGCTGGAGGACAGGACCGAACTCCTACGAGCAGTACTTC. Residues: CASSQGGWRTGPNSYEQYF.

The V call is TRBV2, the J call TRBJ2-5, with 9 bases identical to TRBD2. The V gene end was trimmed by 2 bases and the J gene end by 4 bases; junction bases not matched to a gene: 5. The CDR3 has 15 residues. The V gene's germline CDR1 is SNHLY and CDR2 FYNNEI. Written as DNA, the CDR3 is TGTGCCAGCAGTGAATTGGTAGCGGGAGTAGAGACCCAGTACTTC. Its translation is CASSELVAGVETQYF.

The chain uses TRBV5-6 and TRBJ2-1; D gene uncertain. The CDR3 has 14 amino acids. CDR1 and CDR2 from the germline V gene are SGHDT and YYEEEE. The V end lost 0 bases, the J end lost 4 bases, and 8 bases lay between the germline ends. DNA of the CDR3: TGTGCCAGCAGCTTGGGTACACCTTACAATGAGCAGTTCTTC. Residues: CASSLGTPYNEQFF.